The rows below give T cell receptor beta chains drawn from one sample of a study of blood T cells in healthy people across ages. A single record per CDR3 protein comes from TCRdb applying MiXCR to the 5' RACE reads. The sample records around 850,000 distinct CDR3 sequences, 35% to 40% being singletons. Sequenced input: blood. The receptors shown here come from a young man in good health. The conserved cysteine and the conserved F or W are not part of the CDR3 here.

j_gene,len,v_gene,CDR3aa
TRBJ2-7,13,TRBV2,ASWAASTGSYEQY
TRBJ2-1,12,TRBV4-3,ASSLRTGYGEQF
TRBJ2-5,12,TRBV20-1,SARVKGWEETQY
TRBJ1-3,12,TRBV4-2,ASSQPTAGNTIY
TRBJ1-2,10,TRBV30,AWNKGDYGYT
NA,12,TRBV5-1,VSSNTGGAETQY
TRBJ1-1,10,TRBV24-1,ATRGGNTEAF
NA,11,TRBV6-2/TRBV6-3,ASDATWGDEQY
TRBJ2-7,9,TRBV30,AWSEMGKQY
TRBJ1-1,12,TRBV3-1,ASSGAGPNTEAF
TRBJ2-3,13,TRBV12-3/TRBV12-4,ASSSSGGRVDTQY
TRBJ2-4,12,TRBV12-3/TRBV12-4,ASSLSGTENIQY
TRBJ2-3,12,TRBV12-3/TRBV12-4,ASSLGSGTGTQY
TRBJ2-3,10,TRBV5-1,ASSADTDTQY
TRBJ2-3,11,TRBV7-8,ASSLAQSDTQY
TRBJ2-3,12,TRBV20-1,SAPRRGGLEEQY
TRBJ2-5,12,TRBV7-2,ASSGGRIQETQY
TRBJ2-3,10,TRBV7-3,ASSNNTDTQY
TRBJ2-7,13,TRBV5-1,ASSQTGGPSYEQY
TRBJ2-1,15,TRBV2,ASSEALVSKNYNEQF
TRBJ2-7,12,TRBV6-2/TRBV6-3,ASSPRQGSGEQY
TRBJ2-7,12,TRBV10-3,AVSGDGGLYEQY